The rows below give T cell receptor beta chains drawn from one sample of a study of T cells after yellow fever vaccination. TCRdb independently ran MiXCR on the 5' RACE reads; one entry per CDR3 protein. The repertoire consists of 400,000 or so distinct CDR3 sequences, with 6.2% occurring once and the leading ten covering approximately 15%. The sequencing here drew on PBMCs, taken 5 days after the yellow fever booster vaccination. These receptors came from a man between 25 and 39 years old who received the YFV17D yellow fever vaccine. CDR3s include the opening cysteine and the closing phenylalanine or tryptophan. The D gene is left open where the match is weak. For some rows the clone size is stated as once, few or many, or as a class when expanded; others skip it.

clone_size d_call j_call v_call cdr3_nt cdr3_aa
few NA TRBJ2-1 TRBV10-1 TGCGCCAGCAGTGAGACAGGGAGGGGGATCGGTGAGCAGTTCTTC CASSETGRGIGEQFF
many TRBD2 TRBJ2-7 TRBV5-1 TGCGCCAGCAGCTTGGGTGGGACTAGCGGGAGTCAAGCCGAGCAGTACTTC CASSLGGTSGSQAEQYF
NA NA TRBJ2-7 TRBV20-1 TGCAGTGCTAGAGATACGGAAACCTACGAGCAGTACTTC CSARDTETYEQYF
NA TRBD2 TRBJ2-5 TRBV5-1 TGCGCCAGCAGCTCCGGGACTAGCGGGAGACACCGCCAAGAGACCCAGTACTTC CASSSGTSGRHRQETQYF
NA TRBD2 TRBJ2-5 TRBV7-6 TGTGCCAGCAGCCCCCCCGCGGGAGGAGGTTCCGGCGGTTTCTGGAAGACCCAGTACTTC CASSPPAGGGSGGFWKTQYF
few TRBD2 TRBJ2-3 TRBV20-1 TGCAGTGCTAGCCCCCTAGCGGGATCGGGAGGGGGCACAGATACGCAGTATTTT CSASPLAGSGGGTDTQYF
many NA TRBJ2-3 TRBV7-2 TGTGCCAGCAGCAACCGACAGGTAGATACGCAGTATTTT CASSNRQVDTQYF
few TRBD2 TRBJ2-1 TRBV4-3 TGCGCCAGCAGCCACACACCTAGCGGGGGCACCTACAATGAGCAGTTCTTC CASSHTPSGGTYNEQFF
many NA TRBJ1-2 TRBV5-1 TGCGCCAGCAGCTTGGCCGCAGGACCCACCTATGGCTACACCTTC CASSLAAGPTYGYTF
many NA TRBJ2-1 TRBV10-3 TGTGCCATCCATAGCCCTTCGGGGAATGAGCAGTTCTTC CAIHSPSGNEQFF
NA TRBD2 TRBJ2-3 TRBV14 TGTGCCAGCAGCCAAGCGGGAGGGCTAGCGGGAGCAGATACGCAGTATTTT CASSQAGGLAGADTQYF
many NA TRBJ2-7 TRBV5-4 TGTGCCAGCAGCTTAGGCGCTGGGCCCTACGAGCAGTACTTC CASSLGAGPYEQYF
many NA TRBJ2-1 TRBV20-1 TGCAGTGCTATGACTAGTTCGCAGCAGGAGCAGTTCTTC CSAMTSSQQEQFF
many TRBD2 TRBJ2-7 TRBV7-8 TGTGCCAGCAGCCCCACCGGGACTAGCGGGAGGGCCTTATCCTACGAGCAGTACTTC CASSPTGTSGRALSYEQYF
many NA TRBJ2-7 TRBV14 TGTGCCAGCAGCCAAAGGGGGGAGGTGCAGTACTTC CASSQRGEVQYF
many NA TRBJ2-3 TRBV29-1 TGCAGCGTTGAAGACCAAGGACCCTTAACAGATACGCAGTATTTT CSVEDQGPLTDTQYF